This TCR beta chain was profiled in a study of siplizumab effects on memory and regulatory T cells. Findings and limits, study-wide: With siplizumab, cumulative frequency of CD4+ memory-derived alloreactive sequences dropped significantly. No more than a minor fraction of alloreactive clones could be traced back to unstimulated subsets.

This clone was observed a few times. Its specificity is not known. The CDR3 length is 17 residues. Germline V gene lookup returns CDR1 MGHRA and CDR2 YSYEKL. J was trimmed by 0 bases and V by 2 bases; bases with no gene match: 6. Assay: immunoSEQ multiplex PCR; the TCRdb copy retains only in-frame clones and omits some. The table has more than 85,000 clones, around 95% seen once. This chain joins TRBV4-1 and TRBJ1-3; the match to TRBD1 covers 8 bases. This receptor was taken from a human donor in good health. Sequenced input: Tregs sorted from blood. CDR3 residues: CASSQIQGAYSGNTIYF. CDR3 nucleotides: TGCGCCAGCAGCCAAATCCAGGGGGCTTACTCTGGAAACACCATATATTTT.